Each of the 18 T cell receptor beta chains below was sequenced from the same sample in a study of cytotoxic CD8 clonotypes in ibrutinib-treated CLL. Profiling relied on immunoSEQ multiplex PCR, and the TCRdb table lists in-frame clones only, not all of them. Altogether approximately 60,000 clones are present, roughly 49% being singletons, with the ten largest covering 24%. Sample: PBMCs, taken at disease progression, from a patient treated with ibrutinib. All receptors come from a human donor with chronic lymphocytic leukemia.

The chain combines TRBV11-2 with TRBJ2-7; D remains ambiguous. Germline V gene lookup returns CDR1 SGHAT and CDR2 FQNNGV. This CDR3 spans 14 amino acids. Trimming left V 1 base short and J 4 bases short, with 11 bases between. CDR3 nucleotide sequence: TGTGCCAGCAGCTTAGCCCAAGGATTATACGAGCAGTACTTC. It encodes CASSLAQGLYEQYF. The full variable domain, in which reference TRBV11-2 and TRBJ2-7 provide the parts outside the CDR3, is EAGVAQSPRYKIIEKRQSVAFWCNPISGHATLYWYQQILGQGPKLLIQFQNNGVVDDSQLPKDRFSAERLKGVDSTLKIQPAKLEDSAVYLCASSLAQGLYEQYFGPGTRLTVT.

V usage is TRBV6-5 and J usage is TRBJ1-6, with unresolved D. Germline V gene data show CDR1 as MNHEY and CDR2 as SVGAGI. The CDR3 runs to 12 residues. V lost 6 bases, J lost 6 bases, and 6 bases lay in between. In DNA form, the CDR3 reads TGTGCCAGCAGCTGGAGTAATTCACCCCTCCACTTT. Protein: CASSWSNSPLHF.

The chain has TRBV21-1 and TRBJ2-5; the table's D gene call, TRBD2, was not cross checked with the DNA. TRBV21-1 counts as a pseudogene. The CDR3 has 11 residues. The CDR3 DNA is TGTGCCAGCATGAGGGAAGAGACCCAGTACTTC. This translates into CASMREETQYF.

The chain joins TRBV6-5 to TRBJ2-3; 9 nucleotides align to TRBD2. The V gene end was trimmed by 0 bases and the J gene end by 2 bases; junction bases not matched to a gene: 3. CDR1 and CDR2 (germline): MNHEY, SVGAGI. The length of the CDR3 is 16 residues. In nucleotides, the CDR3 is TGTGCCAGCAGTTACTCGAGACTAGCGGTCACAGATACGCAGTATTTT. Translating gives CASSYSRLAVTDTQYF.

The chain combines TRBV6-5 with TRBJ2-1; 10 bases agree with TRBD2. Germline V CDR1 and CDR2: MNHEY, SVGAGI. The V segment lost 2 bases and the J segment 4 bases; nucleotides outside the gene matches: 5. The CDR3 has 16 amino acids. The CDR3 DNA sequence: TGTGCCAGCAGTTACGCAAGCGGGAGGGTATACAATGAGCAGTTCTTC. The encoded protein is CASSYASGRVYNEQFF.

V gene TRBV20-1 combines with J gene TRBJ2-1; perhaps TRBD1 as D (5 bases). The V gene lost 5 bases and the J gene lost 10 bases, with 9 bases spanning the gap. In germline, CDR1 is DFQATT, CDR2 SNEGSKA (reference sequence). The CDR3 length is 10 residues. The CDR3, as DNA: TGCAGTGCTCGCGACAGCGAGCAGTTCTTC. This codes for CSARDSEQFF.

This clone appeared a few times. The chain has TRBV30 and TRBJ2-1, with D possibly TRBD1 on 5 matching bases. The V and J ends lost 6 bases and 1 base respectively, with 10 bases between them. Looked up from germline, CDR1 is GTSNPN and CDR2 is SVGIG (reference sequence). This CDR3 comprises 13 residues. CDR3 region: CACSGKSYNEQFF. CDR3 sequence (DNA): TGTGCCTGCTCAGGGAAGTCCTACAATGAGCAGTTCTTC.

Only one count was recorded for this clone. V and J are TRBV30 and TRBJ2-2; D perhaps matches TRBD2 (5 bases). Germline V gene lookup returns CDR1 GTSNPN and CDR2 SVGIG (reference sequence). There are 20 residues in the CDR3. Trimming removed 2 bases from V and 0 bases from J, with 25 bases in between. CDR3 loop: CAWSLLNGLAVDSNTGELFF. CDR3 coding DNA: TGTGCCTGGAGTTTACTAAATGGGCTAGCAGTCGATTCGAACACCGGGGAGCTGTTTTTT.

In its sample, this clone was seen a few times. The chain joins TRBV7-6 to TRBJ2-7; D gene unclear. CDR3 length equals 13 residues. Trimming took 2 bases from V and 3 from J, leaving 8 bases between them. The germline V gene has CDR1 SGHVS and CDR2 FNYEAQ. This CDR3 is CASSLSTVYEQYF. The DNA for the CDR3 is TGTGCCAGCAGCTTAAGTACGGTCTACGAGCAGTACTTC.

The chain joins TRBV5-6 to TRBJ2-1; D ambiguous. Germline lookup yields CDR1 SGHDT and CDR2 YYEEEE. The CDR3 has 13 amino acids. V was shortened by 1 base and J by 10 bases, with 12 bases between the two germline ends. Here the CDR3 reads CASSLIQREEQFF. CDR3 nucleotide sequence: TGTGCCAGCAGCTTGATCCAGCGCGAAGAGCAGTTCTTC. The complete variable domain, with remaining parts taken from reference TRBV5-6 and TRBJ2-1, reads DAGVTQSPTHLIKTRGQQVTLRCSPKSGHDTVSWYQQALGQGPQFIFQYYEEEERQRGNFPDRFSGHQFPNYSSELNVNALLLGDSALYLCASSLIQREEQFFGPGTRLTVL.

In its sample, this clone was seen a few times. The V gene is TRBV28, the J gene TRBJ2-7; 8 nucleotides agree with TRBD1. The V and J ends lost 2 bases and 6 bases, in that order; junction bases with no gene match: 3. The CDR3 covers 13 residues. Looked up from germline, CDR1 is MDHEN and CDR2 is SYDVKM. The DNA of the CDR3 is TGTGCCAGCAGTTTAGACAGGGGATTCGAGCAGTACTTC. Translated, it gives CASSLDRGFEQYF. The full variable domain, completed using reference TRBV28 and TRBJ2-7, is DVKVTQSSRYLVKRTGEKVFLECVQDMDHENMFWYRQDPGLGLRLIYFSYDVKMKEKGDIPEGYSVSREKKERFSLILESASTNQTSMYLCASSLDRGFEQYFGPGTRLTVT.

The rearrangement joins TRBV28 to TRBJ1-2; D perhaps matches TRBD1 (6 bases). The CDR3 extends over 13 amino acids. V gave up 6 bases and J gave up 10 bases, with 18 bases separating them. CDR1 MDHEN and CDR2 SYDVKM come from the germline V gene. The chain's CDR3 is CASRAPTGTNYTF. The CDR3 nucleotides read TGTGCCAGCAGGGCACCTACAGGGACCAACTACACCTTC.

The J gene is TRBJ2-1, the V gene TRBV14; D is unresolved. The CDR3 consists of 13 residues. Per the germline V gene, CDR1 is SGHDN and CDR2 is FVKESK. The V gene lost 5 bases and the J gene lost 6 bases, with 11 bases spanning the gap. The chain's CDR3 is CASSESLVNEQFF. DNA for the CDR3: TGTGCCAGCAGCGAGAGTCTGGTCAATGAGCAGTTCTTC.

This clone showed up just once. The genes are TRBV11-2 and TRBJ2-3; D is perhaps TRBD2 (5 bases). Germline CDR1 and CDR2: SGHAT and FQNNGV. The CDR3 loop spans 14 amino acids. The V and J ends lost 5 bases and 4 bases respectively, with 13 bases between them. The CDR3 DNA is TGTGCCAGCAGCCCCACGGGGAGCTCAGATACGCAGTATTTT. It codes for CASSPTGSSDTQYF.

In its sample, this clone was seen a few times. The V and J genes are TRBV7-9 and TRBJ1-1; 8 bases line up with TRBD1. This CDR3 region has 16 residues. Trimming took 6 bases from V and 1 from J; bases not matched to a gene: 10. Germline V gene lookup returns CDR1 SEHNR and CDR2 FQNEAQ (reference sequence). As DNA, the CDR3 is TGTGCCAGCAGTTGGGGGACAGGCAATACGAACACTGAAGCTTTCTTT. The encoded protein is CASSWGTGNTNTEAFF.

The rearrangement uses TRBV9 and TRBJ1-6, with TRBD1 identical over 8 bases. Per the germline V gene, CDR1 is SGDLS and CDR2 is YYNGEE. V gave up 3 bases and J gave up 8 bases; unmatched junction bases: 7. There are 15 residues in the CDR3. The CDR3 here is CASSERTGIDSPLHF. CDR3 coding DNA: TGTGCCAGCAGCGAAAGGACAGGGATCGATTCACCCCTCCACTTT.

The gene calls are TRBV19 and TRBJ2-7, with D maybe TRBD2 (6 bases). CDR3 size: 14 residues. The ends were cut back, 2 bases at V and 5 bases at J, with 13 bases in the middle. The germline V gene encodes CDR1 LNHDA and CDR2 SQIVND (reference sequence). The CDR3, as DNA: TGTGCCAGTAGTATACTGGAGGGGATACACGAGCAGTACTTC. Its translation: CASSILEGIHEQYF.

At least ten counts were recorded for this clone. V gene TRBV10-1 combines with J gene TRBJ2-7; TRBD2 aligns across 7 bases. Looked up from germline, CDR1 is WNHNN and CDR2 is SYGVQD (reference sequence). The CDR3 covers 12 residues. The ends lost 4 bases at V and 3 bases at J; junction bases unmatched: 0. The CDR3 nucleotides are TGCGCCAGCAGTGGGGGGGGCTACGAGCAGTACTTC. Its translation: CASSGGGYEQYF.